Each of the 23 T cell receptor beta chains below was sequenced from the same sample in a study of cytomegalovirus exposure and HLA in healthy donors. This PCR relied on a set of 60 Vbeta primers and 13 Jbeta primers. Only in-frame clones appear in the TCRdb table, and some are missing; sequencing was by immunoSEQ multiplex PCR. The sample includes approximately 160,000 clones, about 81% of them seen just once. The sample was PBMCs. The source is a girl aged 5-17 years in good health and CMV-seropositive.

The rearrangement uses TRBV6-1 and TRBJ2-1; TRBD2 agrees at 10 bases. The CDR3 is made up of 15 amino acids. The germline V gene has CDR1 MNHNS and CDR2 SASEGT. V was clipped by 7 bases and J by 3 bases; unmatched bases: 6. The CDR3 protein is CASTASGSDYNEQFF. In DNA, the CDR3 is TGTGCCAGCACGGCTAGCGGGAGCGACTACAATGAGCAGTTCTTC.

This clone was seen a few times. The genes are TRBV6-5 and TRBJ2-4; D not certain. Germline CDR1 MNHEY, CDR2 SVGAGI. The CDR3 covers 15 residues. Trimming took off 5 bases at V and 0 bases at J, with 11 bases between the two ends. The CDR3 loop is CASSSPGLAKNIQYF. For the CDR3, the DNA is TGTGCCAGCAGTAGCCCCGGTCTAGCCAAAAACATTCAGTACTTC.

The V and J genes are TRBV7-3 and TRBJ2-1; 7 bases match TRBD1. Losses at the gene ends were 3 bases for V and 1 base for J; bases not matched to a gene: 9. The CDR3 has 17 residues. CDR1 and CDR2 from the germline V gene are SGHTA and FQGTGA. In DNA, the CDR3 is TGTGCCAGCAGCTTCCATCTCCCAGGGGGATCCTACAATGAGCAGTTCTTC. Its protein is CASSFHLPGGSYNEQFF.

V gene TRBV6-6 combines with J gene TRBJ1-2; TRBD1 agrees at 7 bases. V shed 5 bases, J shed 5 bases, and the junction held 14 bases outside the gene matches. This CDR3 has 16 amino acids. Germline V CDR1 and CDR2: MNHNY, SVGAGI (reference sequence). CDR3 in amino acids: CASSTRGQARGYGYTF. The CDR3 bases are TGTGCCAGCAGTACCCGGGGGCAGGCCAGGGGGTATGGCTACACCTTC.

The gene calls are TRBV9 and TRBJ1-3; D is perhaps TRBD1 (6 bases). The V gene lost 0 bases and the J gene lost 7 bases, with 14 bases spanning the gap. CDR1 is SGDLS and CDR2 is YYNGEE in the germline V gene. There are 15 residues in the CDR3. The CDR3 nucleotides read TGTGCCAGCAGCGTAGAGGGGGTTTCGGAGAACACCATATATTTT. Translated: CASSVEGVSENTIYF.

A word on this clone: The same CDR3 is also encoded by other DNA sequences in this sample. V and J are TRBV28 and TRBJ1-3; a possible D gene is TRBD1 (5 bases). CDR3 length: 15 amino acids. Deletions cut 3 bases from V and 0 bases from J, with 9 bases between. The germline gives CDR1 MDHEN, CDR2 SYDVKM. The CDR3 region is CASSFWGSSGNTIYF. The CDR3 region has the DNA TGTGCCAGCAGTTTCTGGGGCAGCTCTGGAAACACCATATATTTT.

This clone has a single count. In DNA form, the CDR3 reads TGTGCCAGTAGCCCGACAAAGCGGTCGGGGGGACTCTACTACGAGCAGTACTTC. It specifies CASSPTKRSGGLYYEQYF. This chain links TRBV19 with TRBJ2-7; 7 positions match TRBD2. The CDR3 runs to 18 residues. Germline loops: CDR1 LNHDA, CDR2 SQIVND (reference sequence). Trimming cost V 6 bases and J 3 bases; bases outside gene matches: 20.

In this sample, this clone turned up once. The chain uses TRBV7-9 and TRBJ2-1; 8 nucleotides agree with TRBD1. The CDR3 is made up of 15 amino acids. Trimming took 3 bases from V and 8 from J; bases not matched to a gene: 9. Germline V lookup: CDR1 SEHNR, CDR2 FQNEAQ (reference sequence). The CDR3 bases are TGTGCCAGCAGCTTCACGGGACAGGTTTCCGATGAGCAGTTCTTC. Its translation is CASSFTGQVSDEQFF.

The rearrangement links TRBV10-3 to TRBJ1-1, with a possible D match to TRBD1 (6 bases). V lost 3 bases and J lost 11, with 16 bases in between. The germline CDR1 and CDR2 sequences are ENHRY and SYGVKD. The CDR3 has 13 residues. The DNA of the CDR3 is TGTGCCATCAGTGACCGATTGGGGGCCCGTGCTTTCTTT. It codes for CAISDRLGARAFF.

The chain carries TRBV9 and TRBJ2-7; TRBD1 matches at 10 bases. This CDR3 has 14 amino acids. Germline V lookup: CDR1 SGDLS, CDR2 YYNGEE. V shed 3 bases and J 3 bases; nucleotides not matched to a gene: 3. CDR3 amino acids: CASSARTGGYEQYF. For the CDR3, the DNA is TGTGCCAGCAGCGCCCGGACAGGGGGCTACGAGCAGTACTTC. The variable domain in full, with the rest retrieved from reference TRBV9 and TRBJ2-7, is DSGVTQTPKHLITATGQRVTLRCSPRSGDLSVYWYQQSLDQGLQFLIQYYNGEERAKGNILERFSAQQFPDLHSELNLSSLELGDSALYFCASSARTGGYEQYFGPGTRLTVT.

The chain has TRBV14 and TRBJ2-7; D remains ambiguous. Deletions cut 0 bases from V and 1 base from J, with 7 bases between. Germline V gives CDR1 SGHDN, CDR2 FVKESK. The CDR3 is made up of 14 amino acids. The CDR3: CASSQDGLSYEQYF. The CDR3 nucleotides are TGTGCCAGCAGCCAAGATGGCTTATCCTACGAGCAGTACTTC.

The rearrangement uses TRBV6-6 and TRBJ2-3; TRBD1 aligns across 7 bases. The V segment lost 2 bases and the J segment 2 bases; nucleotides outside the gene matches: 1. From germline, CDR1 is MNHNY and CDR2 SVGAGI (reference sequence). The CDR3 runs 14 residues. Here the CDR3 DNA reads TGTGCCAGCAGTTACGGGACAGACACAGATACGCAGTATTTT. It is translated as CASSYGTDTDTQYF.

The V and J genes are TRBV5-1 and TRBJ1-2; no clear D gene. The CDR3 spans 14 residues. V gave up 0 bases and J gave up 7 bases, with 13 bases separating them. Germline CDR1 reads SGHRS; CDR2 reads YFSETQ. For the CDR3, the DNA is TGCGCCAGCAGCTTGGGCAGATATCTTGGTGGCTACACCTTC. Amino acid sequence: CASSLGRYLGGYTF. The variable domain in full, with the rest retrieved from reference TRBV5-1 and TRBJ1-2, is KAGVTQTPRYLIKTRGQQVTLSCSPISGHRSVSWYQQTPGQGLQFLFEYFSETQRNKGNFPGRFSGRQFSNSRSEMNVSTLELGDSALYLCASSLGRYLGGYTFGSGTRLTVV.

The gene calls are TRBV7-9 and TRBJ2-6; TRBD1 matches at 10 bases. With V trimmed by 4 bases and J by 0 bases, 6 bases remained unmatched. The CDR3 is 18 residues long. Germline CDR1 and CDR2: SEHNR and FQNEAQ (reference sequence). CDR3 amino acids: CASSSEGQGTSGANVLTF. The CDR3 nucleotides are TGTGCCAGCAGCTCCGAGGGACAGGGGACCTCTGGGGCCAACGTCCTGACTTTC.

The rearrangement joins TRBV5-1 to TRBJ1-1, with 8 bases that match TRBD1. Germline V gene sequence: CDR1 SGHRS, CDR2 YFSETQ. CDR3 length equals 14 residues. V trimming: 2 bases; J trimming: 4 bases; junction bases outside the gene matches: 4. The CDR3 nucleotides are TGCGCCAGCAGCTTACAGGGGGTAGGCACTGAAGCTTTCTTT. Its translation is CASSLQGVGTEAFF.

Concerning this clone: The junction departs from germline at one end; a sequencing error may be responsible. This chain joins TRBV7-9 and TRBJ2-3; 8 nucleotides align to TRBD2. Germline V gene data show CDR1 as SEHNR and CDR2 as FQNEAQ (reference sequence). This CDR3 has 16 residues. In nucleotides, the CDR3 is TGTTCCAGCAGCACTAGAGCGGGAGAGGGCACAGATACGCAGTATTTT. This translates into CSSSTRAGEGTDTQYF.

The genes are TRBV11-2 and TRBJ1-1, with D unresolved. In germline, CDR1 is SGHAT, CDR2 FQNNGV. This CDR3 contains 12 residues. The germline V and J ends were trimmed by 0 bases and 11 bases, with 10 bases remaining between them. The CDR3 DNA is TGTGCCAGCAGCTTAGATTATAATTTGGCTTTCTTT. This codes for CASSLDYNLAFF.

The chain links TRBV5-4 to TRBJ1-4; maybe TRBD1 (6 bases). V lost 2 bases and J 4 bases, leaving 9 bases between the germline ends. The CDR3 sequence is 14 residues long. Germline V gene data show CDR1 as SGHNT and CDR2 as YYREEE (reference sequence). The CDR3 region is CASSFGQSNEKLFF. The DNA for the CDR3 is TGTGCCAGCAGCTTTGGACAGAGTAATGAAAAACTGTTTTTT.

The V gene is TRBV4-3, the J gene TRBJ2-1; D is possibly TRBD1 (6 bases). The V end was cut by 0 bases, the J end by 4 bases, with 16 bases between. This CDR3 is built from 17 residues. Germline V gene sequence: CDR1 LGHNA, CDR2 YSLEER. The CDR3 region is CASSQDRPDSHYNEQFF. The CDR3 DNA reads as TGCGCCAGCAGCCAAGATCGGCCGGACAGCCATTACAATGAGCAGTTCTTC.

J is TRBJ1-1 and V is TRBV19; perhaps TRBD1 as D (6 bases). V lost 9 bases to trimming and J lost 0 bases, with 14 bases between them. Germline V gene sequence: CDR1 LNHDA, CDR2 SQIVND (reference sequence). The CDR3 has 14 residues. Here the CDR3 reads CASNQDRMNTEAFF. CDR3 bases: TGTGCCAGCAATCAGGACAGAATGAACACTGAAGCTTTCTTT.

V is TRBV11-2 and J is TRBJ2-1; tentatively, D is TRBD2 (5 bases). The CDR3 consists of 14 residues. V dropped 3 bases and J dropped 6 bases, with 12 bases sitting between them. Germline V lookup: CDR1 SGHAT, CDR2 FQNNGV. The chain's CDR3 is CASSFGLAGNEQFF. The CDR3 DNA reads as TGTGCCAGCAGCTTCGGGCTAGCAGGCAATGAGCAGTTCTTC.

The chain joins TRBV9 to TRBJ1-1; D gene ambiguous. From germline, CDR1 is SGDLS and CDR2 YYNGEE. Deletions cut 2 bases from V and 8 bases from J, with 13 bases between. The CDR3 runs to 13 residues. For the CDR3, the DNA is TGTGCCAGCAGCGTTATTGAAGGACTAGAAGCTTTCTTT. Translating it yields CASSVIEGLEAFF. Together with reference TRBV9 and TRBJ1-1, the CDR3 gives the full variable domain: DSGVTQTPKHLITATGQRVTLRCSPRSGDLSVYWYQQSLDQGLQFLIQYYNGEERAKGNILERFSAQQFPDLHSELNLSSLELGDSALYFCASSVIEGLEAFFGQGTRLTVV.

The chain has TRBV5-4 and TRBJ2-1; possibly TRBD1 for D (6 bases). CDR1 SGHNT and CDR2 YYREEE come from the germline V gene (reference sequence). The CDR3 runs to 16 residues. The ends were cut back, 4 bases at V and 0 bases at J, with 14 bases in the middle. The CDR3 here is CASSPPQGLSYNEQFF. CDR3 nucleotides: TGTGCCAGCAGCCCCCCCCAGGGGCTCTCCTACAATGAGCAGTTCTTC.